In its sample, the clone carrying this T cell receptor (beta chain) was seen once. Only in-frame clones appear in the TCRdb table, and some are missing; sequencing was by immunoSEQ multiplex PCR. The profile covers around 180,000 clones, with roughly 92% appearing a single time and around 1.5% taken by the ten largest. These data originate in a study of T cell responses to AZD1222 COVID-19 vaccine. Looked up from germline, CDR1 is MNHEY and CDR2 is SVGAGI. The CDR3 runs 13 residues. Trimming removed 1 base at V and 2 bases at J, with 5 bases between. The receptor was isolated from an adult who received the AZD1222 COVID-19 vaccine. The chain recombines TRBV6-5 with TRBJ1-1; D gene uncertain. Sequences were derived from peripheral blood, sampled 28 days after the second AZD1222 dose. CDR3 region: CASSYFRNTEAFF. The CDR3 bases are TGTGCCAGCAGTTACTTTAGAAACACTGAAGCTTTCTTT.